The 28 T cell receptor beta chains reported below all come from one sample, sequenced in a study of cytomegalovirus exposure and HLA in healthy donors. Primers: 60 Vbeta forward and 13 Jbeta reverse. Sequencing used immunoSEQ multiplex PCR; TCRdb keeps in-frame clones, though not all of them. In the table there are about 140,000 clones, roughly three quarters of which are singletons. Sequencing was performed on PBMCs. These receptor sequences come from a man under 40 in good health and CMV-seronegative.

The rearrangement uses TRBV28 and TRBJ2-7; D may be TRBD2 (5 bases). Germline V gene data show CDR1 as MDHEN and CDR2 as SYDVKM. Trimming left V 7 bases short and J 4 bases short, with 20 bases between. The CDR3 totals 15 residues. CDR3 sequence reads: CASTLGVGRKYEQYF. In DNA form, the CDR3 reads TGTGCCAGCACCCTAGGCGTGGGGAGAAAGTACGAGCAGTACTTC. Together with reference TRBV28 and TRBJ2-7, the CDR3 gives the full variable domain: DVKVTQSSRYLVKRTGEKVFLECVQDMDHENMFWYRQDPGLGLRLIYFSYDVKMKEKGDIPEGYSVSREKKERFSLILESASTNQTSMYLCASTLGVGRKYEQYFGPGTRLTVT.

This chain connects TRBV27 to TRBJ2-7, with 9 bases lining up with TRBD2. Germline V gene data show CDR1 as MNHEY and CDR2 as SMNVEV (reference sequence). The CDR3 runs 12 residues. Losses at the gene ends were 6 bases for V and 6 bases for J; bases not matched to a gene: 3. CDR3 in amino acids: CASRAGGREQYF. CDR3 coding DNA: TGTGCCAGCAGGGCGGGGGGGCGCGAGCAGTACTTC.

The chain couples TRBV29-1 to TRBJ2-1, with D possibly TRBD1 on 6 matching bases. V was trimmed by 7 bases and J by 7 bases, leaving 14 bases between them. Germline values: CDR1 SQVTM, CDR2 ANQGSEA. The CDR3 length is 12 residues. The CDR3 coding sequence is TGCAGCGCCCATACAGGGTGGAATGAGCAGTTCTTC. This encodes CSAHTGWNEQFF.

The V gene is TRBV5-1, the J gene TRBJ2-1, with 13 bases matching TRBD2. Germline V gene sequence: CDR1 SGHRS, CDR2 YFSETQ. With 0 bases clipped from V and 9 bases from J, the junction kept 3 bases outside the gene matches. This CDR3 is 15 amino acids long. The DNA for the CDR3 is TGCGCCAGCAGCTTGGGGGGACTAGCGGGGTTTGAGCAGTTCTTC. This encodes CASSLGGLAGFEQFF.

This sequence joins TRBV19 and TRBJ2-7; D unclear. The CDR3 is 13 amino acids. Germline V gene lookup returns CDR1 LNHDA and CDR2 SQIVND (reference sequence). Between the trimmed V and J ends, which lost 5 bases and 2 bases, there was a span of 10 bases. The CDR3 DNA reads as TGTGCCAGTAGTTTCCAGCTAGCCTACGAGCAGTACTTC. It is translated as CASSFQLAYEQYF. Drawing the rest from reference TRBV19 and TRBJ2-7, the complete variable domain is DGGITQSPKYLFRKEGQNVTLSCEQNLNHDAMYWYRQDPGQGLRLIYYSQIVNDFQKGDIAEGYSVSREKKESFPLTVTSAQKNPTAFYLCASSFQLAYEQYFGPGTRLTVT.

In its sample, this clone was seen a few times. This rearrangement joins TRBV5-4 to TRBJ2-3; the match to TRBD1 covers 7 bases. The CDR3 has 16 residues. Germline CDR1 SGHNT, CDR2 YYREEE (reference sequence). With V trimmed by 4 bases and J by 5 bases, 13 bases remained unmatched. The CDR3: CASSRDSFVTEDTQYF. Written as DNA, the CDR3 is TGTGCCAGCAGCCGGGACAGCTTCGTTACAGAAGATACGCAGTATTTT.

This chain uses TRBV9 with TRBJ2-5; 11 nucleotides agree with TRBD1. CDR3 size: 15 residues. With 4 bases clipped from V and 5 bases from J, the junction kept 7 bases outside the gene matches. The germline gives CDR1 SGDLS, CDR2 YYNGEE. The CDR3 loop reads CASSPRTGGAETQYF. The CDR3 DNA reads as TGTGCCAGCAGCCCCCGGACAGGGGGCGCGGAGACCCAGTACTTC.

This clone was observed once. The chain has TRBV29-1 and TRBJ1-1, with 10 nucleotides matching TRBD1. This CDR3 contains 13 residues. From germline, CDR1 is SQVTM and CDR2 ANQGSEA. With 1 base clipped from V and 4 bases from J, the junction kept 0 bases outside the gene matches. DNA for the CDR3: TGCAGCGTTGAAGGGACAGGGGGCACTGAAGCTTTCTTT. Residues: CSVEGTGGTEAFF.

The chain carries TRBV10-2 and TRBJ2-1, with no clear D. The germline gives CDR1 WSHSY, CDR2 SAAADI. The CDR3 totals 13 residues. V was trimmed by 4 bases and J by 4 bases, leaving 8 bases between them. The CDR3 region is CASSGIKYNEQFF. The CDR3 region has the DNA TGCGCCAGCAGTGGTATAAAATACAATGAGCAGTTCTTC.

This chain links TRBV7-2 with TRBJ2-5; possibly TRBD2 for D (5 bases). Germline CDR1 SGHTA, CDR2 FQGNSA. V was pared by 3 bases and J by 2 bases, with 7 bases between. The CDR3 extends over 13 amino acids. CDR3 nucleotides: TGTGCCAGCAGCTTGGAGCGGCAAGAGACCCAGTACTTC. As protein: CASSLERQETQYF.

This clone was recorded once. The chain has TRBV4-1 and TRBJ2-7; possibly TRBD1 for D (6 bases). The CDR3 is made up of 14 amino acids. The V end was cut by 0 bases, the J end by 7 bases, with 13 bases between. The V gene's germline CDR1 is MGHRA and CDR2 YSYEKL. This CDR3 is CASSQDPDRWEQYF. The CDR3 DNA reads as TGCGCCAGCAGCCAAGATCCGGACAGATGGGAGCAGTACTTC.

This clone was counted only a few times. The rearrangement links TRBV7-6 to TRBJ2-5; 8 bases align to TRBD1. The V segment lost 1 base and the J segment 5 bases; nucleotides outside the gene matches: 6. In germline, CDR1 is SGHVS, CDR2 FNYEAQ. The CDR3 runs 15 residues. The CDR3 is CASSLVGRGLETQYF. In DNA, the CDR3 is TGTGCCAGCAGCTTAGTGGGCAGGGGGCTCGAGACCCAGTACTTC. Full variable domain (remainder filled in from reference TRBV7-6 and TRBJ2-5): GAGVSQSPRYKVTKRGQDVALRCDPISGHVSLYWYRQALGQGPEFLTYFNYEAQQDKSGLPNDRFSAERPEGSISTLTIQRTEQRDSAMYRCASSLVGRGLETQYFGPGTRLLVL.

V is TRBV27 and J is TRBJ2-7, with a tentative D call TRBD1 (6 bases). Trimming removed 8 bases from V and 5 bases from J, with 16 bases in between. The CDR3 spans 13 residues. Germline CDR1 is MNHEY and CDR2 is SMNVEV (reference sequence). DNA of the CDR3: TGTGCCAGCGCAATCCCGGGACACCACGAGCAGTACTTC. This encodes CASAIPGHHEQYF.

The CDR3 here is CASSYSIGGGYTF. The CDR3 DNA sequence: TGTGCCAGCAGTTACTCGATAGGGGGTGGCTACACCTTC. V and J are TRBV6-5 and TRBJ1-2, with TRBD1 as a possible D gene (6 bases). The CDR3 is 13 amino acids. V was clipped by 0 bases and J by 7 bases, with 9 bases between them. Germline CDR1 is MNHEY and CDR2 is SVGAGI.

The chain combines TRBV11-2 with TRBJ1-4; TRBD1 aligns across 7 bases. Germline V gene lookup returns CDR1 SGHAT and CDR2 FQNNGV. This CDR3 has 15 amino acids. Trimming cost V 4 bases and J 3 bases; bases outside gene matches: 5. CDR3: CASSSAGTANEKLFF. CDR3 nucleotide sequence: TGTGCCAGCAGCTCCGCCGGGACAGCTAATGAAAAACTGTTTTTT.

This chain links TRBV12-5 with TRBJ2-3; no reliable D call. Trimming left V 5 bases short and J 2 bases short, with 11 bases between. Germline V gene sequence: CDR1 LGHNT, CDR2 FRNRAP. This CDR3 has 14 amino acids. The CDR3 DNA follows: TGTGCTAGTGGTCCCCTCCTTCCCACAGATACGCAGTATTTT. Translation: CASGPLLPTDTQYF.

Here the CDR3 reads CASSPLDRANTGELFF. In DNA form, the CDR3 reads TGTGCCAGCAGCCCACTGGACAGAGCGAACACCGGGGAGCTGTTTTTT. The rearrangement joins TRBV7-6 to TRBJ2-2; a weak D match, TRBD1 (6 bases). The CDR3 is 16 residues long. CDR1 and CDR2 from the germline V gene are SGHVS and FNYEAQ. V lost 5 bases and J 0 bases, leaving 13 bases between the germline ends.

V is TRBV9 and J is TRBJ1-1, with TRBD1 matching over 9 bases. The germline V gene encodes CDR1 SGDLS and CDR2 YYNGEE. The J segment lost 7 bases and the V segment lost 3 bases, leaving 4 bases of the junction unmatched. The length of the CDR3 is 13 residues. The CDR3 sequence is CASSGTGVGEAFF. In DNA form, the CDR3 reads TGTGCCAGCAGCGGGACAGGGGTAGGTGAAGCTTTCTTT.

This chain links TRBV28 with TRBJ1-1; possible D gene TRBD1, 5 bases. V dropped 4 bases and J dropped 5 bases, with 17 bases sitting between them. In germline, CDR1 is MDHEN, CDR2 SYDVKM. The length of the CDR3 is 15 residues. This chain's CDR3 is CASSSLLGEVTEAFF. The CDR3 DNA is TGTGCCAGCAGTTCTCTATTAGGGGAGGTGACTGAAGCTTTCTTT.

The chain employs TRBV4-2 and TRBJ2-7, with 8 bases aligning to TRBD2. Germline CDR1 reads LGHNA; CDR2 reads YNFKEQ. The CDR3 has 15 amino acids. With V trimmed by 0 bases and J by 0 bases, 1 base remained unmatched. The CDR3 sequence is CASSQESGSSYEQYF. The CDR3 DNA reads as TGTGCCAGCAGCCAAGAGAGCGGGAGCTCCTACGAGCAGTACTTC.

The CDR3 coding sequence is TGTGCCAGCAGCATGAAGCTGCTAGCGGGAATCGGGGAGCTGTTTTTT. It is translated as CASSMKLLAGIGELFF. This chain links TRBV9 with TRBJ2-2, with 9 bases fitting TRBD2. Germline V gene sequence: CDR1 SGDLS, CDR2 YYNGEE. The CDR3 is 16 amino acids. Trimming removed 4 bases from V and 7 bases from J; junction bases left unmatched: 11.

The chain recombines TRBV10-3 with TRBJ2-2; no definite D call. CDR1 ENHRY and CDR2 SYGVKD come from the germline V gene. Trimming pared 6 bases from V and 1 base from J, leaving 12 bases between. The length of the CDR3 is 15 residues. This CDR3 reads CAISDVSGNTGELFF. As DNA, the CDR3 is TGTGCCATCAGCGATGTGTCCGGGAACACCGGGGAGCTGTTTTTT.

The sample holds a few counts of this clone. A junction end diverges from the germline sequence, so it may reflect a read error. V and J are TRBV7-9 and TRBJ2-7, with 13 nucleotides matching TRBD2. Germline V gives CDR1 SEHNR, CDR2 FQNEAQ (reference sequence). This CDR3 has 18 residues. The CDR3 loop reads CSSSLGVRTSGRRREQYF. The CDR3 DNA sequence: TGTTCCAGCAGCCTCGGGGTCCGGACTAGCGGGAGAAGGAGGGAGCAGTACTTC.

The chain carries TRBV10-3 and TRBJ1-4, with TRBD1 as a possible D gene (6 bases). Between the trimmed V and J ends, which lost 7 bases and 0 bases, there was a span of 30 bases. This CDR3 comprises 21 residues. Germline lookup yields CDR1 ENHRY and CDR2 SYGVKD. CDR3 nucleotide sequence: TGTGCCATCACGCACTCTCTACAGGGACTACTTAAGAAAACAACTAATGAAAAACTGTTTTTT. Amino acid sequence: CAITHSLQGLLKKTTNEKLFF.

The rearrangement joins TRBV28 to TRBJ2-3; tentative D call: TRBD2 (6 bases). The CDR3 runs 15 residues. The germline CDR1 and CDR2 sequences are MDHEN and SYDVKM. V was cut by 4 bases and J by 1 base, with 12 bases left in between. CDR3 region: CASSSPGLRTDTQYF. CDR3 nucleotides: TGTGCCAGCAGTTCCCCGGGACTTCGCACAGATACGCAGTATTTT. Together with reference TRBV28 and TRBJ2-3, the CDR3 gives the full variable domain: DVKVTQSSRYLVKRTGEKVFLECVQDMDHENMFWYRQDPGLGLRLIYFSYDVKMKEKGDIPEGYSVSREKKERFSLILESASTNQTSMYLCASSSPGLRTDTQYFGPGTRLTVL.

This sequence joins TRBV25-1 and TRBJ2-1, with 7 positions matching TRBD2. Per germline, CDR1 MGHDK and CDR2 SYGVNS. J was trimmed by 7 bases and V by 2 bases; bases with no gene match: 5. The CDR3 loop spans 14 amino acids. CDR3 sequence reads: CASSEPGLRNEQFF. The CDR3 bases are TGTGCCAGCAGTGAACCGGGACTAAGAAATGAGCAGTTCTTC. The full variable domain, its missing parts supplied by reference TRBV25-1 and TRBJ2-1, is EADIYQTPRYLVIGTGKKITLECSQTMGHDKMYWYQQDPGMELHLIHYSYGVNSTEKGDLSSESTVSRIRTEHFPLTLESARPSHTSQYLCASSEPGLRNEQFFGPGTRLTVL.

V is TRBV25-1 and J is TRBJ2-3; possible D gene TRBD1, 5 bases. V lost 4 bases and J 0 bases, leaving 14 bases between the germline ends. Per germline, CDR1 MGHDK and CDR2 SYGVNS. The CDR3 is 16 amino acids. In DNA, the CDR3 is TGTGCCAGCAGTGGACCGCGGACAACCAGCACAGATACGCAGTATTTT. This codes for CASSGPRTTSTDTQYF.

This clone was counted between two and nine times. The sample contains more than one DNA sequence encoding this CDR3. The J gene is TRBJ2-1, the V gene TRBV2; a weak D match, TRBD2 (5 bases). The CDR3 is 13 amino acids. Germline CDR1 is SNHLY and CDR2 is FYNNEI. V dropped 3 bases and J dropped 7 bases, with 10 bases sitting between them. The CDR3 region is CASSDWPGNEQFF. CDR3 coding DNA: TGTGCCAGCAGTGATTGGCCGGGGAATGAGCAGTTCTTC.